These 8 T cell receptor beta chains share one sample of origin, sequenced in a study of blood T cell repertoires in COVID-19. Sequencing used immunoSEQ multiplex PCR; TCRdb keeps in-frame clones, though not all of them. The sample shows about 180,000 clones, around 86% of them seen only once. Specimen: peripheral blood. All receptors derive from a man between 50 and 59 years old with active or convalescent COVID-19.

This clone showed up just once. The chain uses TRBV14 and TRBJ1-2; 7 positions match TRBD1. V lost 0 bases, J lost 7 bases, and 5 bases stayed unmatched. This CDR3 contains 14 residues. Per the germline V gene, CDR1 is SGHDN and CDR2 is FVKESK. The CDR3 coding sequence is TGTGCCAGCAGCCAAGACGAGAGGGGGCTTGGCTACACCTTC. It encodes CASSQDERGLGYTF.

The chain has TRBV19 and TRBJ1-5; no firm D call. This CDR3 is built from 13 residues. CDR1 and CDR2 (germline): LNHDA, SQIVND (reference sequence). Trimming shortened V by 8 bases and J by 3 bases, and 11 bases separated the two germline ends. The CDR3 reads CASGDGSNQPQHF. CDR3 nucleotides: TGTGCCAGTGGAGACGGGTCCAATCAGCCCCAGCATTTT.

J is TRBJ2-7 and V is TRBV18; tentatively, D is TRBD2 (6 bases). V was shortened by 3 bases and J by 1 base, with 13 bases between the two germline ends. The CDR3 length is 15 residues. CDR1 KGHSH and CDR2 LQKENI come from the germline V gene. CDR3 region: CASSPGTGVSYEQYF. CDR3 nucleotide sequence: TGTGCCAGCTCACCCGGGACTGGGGTTTCCTACGAGCAGTACTTC.

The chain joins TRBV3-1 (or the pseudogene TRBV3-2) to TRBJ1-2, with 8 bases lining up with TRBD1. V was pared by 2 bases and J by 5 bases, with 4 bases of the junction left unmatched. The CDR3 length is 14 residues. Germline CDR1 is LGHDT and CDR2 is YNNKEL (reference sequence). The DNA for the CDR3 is TGTGCCAGCAGCCAAACGACAGGGGCTTATGGCTACACCTTC. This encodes CASSQTTGAYGYTF.

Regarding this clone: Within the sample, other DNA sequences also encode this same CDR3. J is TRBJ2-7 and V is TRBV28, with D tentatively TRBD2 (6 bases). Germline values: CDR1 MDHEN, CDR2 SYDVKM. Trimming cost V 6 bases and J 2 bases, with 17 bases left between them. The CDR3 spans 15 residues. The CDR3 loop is CASSLSGGGTYEQYF. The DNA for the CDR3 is TGTGCCAGCAGCCTAAGCGGTGGGGGGACCTACGAGCAGTACTTC.

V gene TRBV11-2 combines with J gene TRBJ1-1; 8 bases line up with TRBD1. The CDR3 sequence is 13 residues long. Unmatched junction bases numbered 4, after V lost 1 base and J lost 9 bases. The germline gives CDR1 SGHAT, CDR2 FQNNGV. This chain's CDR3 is CASSLGTGLKAFF. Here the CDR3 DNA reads TGTGCCAGCAGCTTAGGGACAGGGCTTAAAGCTTTCTTT.

The DNA of the CDR3 is TGTGCCAGCAGCTTGGATGGGAGTTCAAATCAGCCCCAGCATTTT. It encodes CASSLDGSSNQPQHF. The chain recombines TRBV5-5 with TRBJ1-5; D uncertain. Germline V gives CDR1 SGHKS, CDR2 YYEKEE (reference sequence). Trimming took 0 bases from V and 4 from J, leaving 11 bases between them. This CDR3 has 15 residues.

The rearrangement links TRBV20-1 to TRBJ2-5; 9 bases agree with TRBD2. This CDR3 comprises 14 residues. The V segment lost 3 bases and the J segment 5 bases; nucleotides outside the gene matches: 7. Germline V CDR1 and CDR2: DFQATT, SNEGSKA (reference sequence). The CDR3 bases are TGCAGTGCTAGTCTAGCGGGAAGATTGGAGACCCAGTACTTC. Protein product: CSASLAGRLETQYF.